The clone carrying this T cell receptor (beta chain) was picked up one time. The entry originates in a study of blood T cell repertoires in COVID-19. Overall study: Sites across the United States, Italy and Spain contributed samples from acute and convalescent COVID-19. T cells, B-cell-depleted T cells, or PBMCs provided the cDNA or gDNA that served as material.

The repertoire was sequenced with immunoSEQ multiplex PCR; TCRdb's copy has only in-frame clones and lacks some. The sample includes tens of thousands of clones, 75% to 85% seen only once; the top ten take 5% to 6.5%. V was pared by 6 bases and J by 5 bases, with 5 bases between. The germline V gene has CDR1 DFQATT and CDR2 SNEGSKA (reference sequence). The CDR3 has 10 amino acids. The V gene is TRBV20-1, the J gene TRBJ1-5, with D unclear. Sequences were obtained from peripheral blood. The source of this sequence is a woman aged 60-75 years with acute or convalescent COVID-19. The CDR3 DNA reads TGCAGTGCCGGTTATCAGCCCCAGCATTTT. Encoded protein: CSAGYQPQHF.